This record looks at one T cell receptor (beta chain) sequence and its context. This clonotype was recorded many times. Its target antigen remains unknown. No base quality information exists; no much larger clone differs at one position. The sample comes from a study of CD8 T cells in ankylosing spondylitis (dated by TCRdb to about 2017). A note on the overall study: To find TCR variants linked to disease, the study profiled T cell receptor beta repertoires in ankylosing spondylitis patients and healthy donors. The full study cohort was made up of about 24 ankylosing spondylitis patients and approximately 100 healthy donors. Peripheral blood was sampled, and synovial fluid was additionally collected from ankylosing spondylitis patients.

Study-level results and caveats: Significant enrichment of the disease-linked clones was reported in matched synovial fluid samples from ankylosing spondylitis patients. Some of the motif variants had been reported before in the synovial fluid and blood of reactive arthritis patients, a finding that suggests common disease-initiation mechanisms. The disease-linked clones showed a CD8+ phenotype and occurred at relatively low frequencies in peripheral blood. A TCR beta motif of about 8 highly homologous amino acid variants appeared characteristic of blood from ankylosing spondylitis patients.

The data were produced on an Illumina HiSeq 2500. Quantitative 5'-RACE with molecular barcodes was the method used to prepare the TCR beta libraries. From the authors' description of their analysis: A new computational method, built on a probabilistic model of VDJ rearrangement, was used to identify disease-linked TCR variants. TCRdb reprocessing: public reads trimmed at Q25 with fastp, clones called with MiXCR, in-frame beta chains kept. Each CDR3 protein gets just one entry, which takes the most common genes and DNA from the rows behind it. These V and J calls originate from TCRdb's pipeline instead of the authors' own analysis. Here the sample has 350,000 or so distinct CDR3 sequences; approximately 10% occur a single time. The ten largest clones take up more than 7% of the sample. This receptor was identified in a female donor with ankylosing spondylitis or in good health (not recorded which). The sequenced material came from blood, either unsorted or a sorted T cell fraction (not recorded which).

The CDR3: CASSSDRGNSPLHF. The bases read TGCGCCAGCAGCTCTGACAGGGGTAATTCACCCCTCCACTTT. Recombination joined TRBV5-1 with TRBJ1-6, and TRBD1 matches 8 of the central bases. Counted from cysteine to phenylalanine, this CDR3 has 14 amino acids. Of all the DNA, just the CDR3 is kept, 42 bases in frame from base 1. CDR1 is given as SGHRS and CDR2 as YFSETQ, both from the germline V gene. Germline trimming: 3 bases from V, 6 bases from J; junction bases outside gene matches: 2.